This T cell receptor (beta chain) was sequenced for a study of OX40 agonist ivuxolimab in advanced cancers. Study-wide findings and caveats: CD4+ and CD8+ T cells in blood underwent clonal expansion by week 6 at 0.1 to 3.0 mg/kg.

Repertoires were generated with immunoSEQ multiplex PCR, while TCRdb's copy carries only in-frame clones and drops some. The sample consists of some 40,000 clones, roughly 81% of them appearing once. CDR3 length: 13 amino acids. V lost 3 bases and J lost 5, with 7 bases in between. Germline CDR1 is MNHEY and CDR2 is SMNVEV (reference sequence). About this clone: The target antigen is unknown.

Sequenced here: CD4+ or CD8+ T cells sorted from blood, sampled in a trial of the OX40 agonist ivuxolimab. The TCR comes from an adult with an advanced solid tumor such as melanoma, head and neck, liver or kidney cancer. The rearrangement uses TRBV27 and TRBJ2-2, with TRBD1 as a possible D gene (5 bases). This chain's CDR3 is CASSFSGTGELFF. For the CDR3, the DNA is TGTGCCAGCAGTTTCTCAGGGACCGGGGAGCTGTTTTTT.